These 17 T cell receptor beta chains were sequenced from one sample in a study of T cell repertoires in cytomegalovirus infection. No cognate antigen is known for these TCRs. TCRdb used MiXCR to reprocess the reads, holding one entry per CDR3 protein. The sample lists a few hundred thousand distinct CDR3 sequences, more than 40% occurring once. The material was cultured PBMCs, obtained from culture after CMV antigen stimulation. Receptors originate from a human donor in good health (CMV status not recorded). Some clones in this sample may be carry-over from other donors' samples.

This rearrangement joins TRBV6-2 or TRBV6-3 to TRBJ2-3, with D perhaps matching TRBD1 (6 bases). Trimming stripped 1 base from V and 4 bases from J, with 12 bases between. The CDR3 totals 15 residues. Looked up from germline, CDR1 is MNHEY and CDR2 is SVGEGT. CDR3 region: CASSYYTPGADTQYF. As DNA, the CDR3 is TGTGCCAGCAGTTACTACACCCCAGGGGCAGATACGCAGTATTTT.

This clonotype was seen only a few times. J is TRBJ2-5 and V is TRBV7-2, with no clear D. The V end was cut by 8 bases, the J end by 2 bases, with 18 bases between. Germline V gene sequence: CDR1 SGHTA, CDR2 FQGNSA. The CDR3 is 15 residues long. The CDR3 DNA reads TGTGCCAGCCTTAGGTTAAAGACACCGCAAGAGACCCAGTACTTC. It codes for CASLRLKTPQETQYF.

The chain combines TRBV27 with TRBJ2-3; D unresolved. The CDR3 sequence is 15 residues long. Germline V gene lookup returns CDR1 MNHEY and CDR2 SMNVEV (reference sequence). Trimming cost V 0 bases and J 4 bases, with 11 bases left between them. CDR3 nucleotides: TGTGCCAGCAGTTTATCCGTAGGCTATGCAGATACGCAGTATTTT. This encodes CASSLSVGYADTQYF.

This sequence joins TRBV18 and TRBJ2-5; no clear D gene. CDR1 KGHSH and CDR2 LQKENI come from the germline V gene. The CDR3 totals 12 residues. V was pared by 2 bases and J by 0 bases, with 1 base between. CDR3 sequence (DNA): TGTGCCAGCTCACCAAACCAAGAGACCCAGTACTTC. Protein sequence: CASSPNQETQYF.

This clonotype has just one count. The chain combines TRBV6-2 or TRBV6-3 with TRBJ2-7, with TRBD2 matching 10 bases. The CDR3 consists of 13 residues. CDR1 is MNHEY and CDR2 is SVGEGT in the germline V gene. V lost 9 bases, J lost 6 bases, and 8 bases stayed unmatched. CDR3: CASSPRTSGEQYF. Here the CDR3 DNA reads TGTGCCAGTTCCCCGCGGACTAGCGGCGAGCAGTACTTC.

V gene TRBV29-1 combines with J gene TRBJ2-6; D is ambiguous. V was clipped by 4 bases and J by 4 bases, with 11 bases between them. The V gene's germline CDR1 is SQVTM and CDR2 ANQGSEA. CDR3 length: 14 amino acids. Here the CDR3 reads CSVGSGDGANVLTF. CDR3 nucleotides: TGCAGCGTTGGTAGTGGTGACGGGGCCAACGTCCTGACTTTC.

The chain recombines TRBV12-3 or TRBV12-4 with TRBJ2-5; a possible D gene is TRBD2 (6 bases). Trimming removed 2 bases at V and 5 bases at J, with 12 bases between. The CDR3 is 14 residues long. The CDR3 is CASSLKAGRETQYF. The DNA of the CDR3 is TGTGCCAGCAGTTTAAAGGCTGGGAGGGAGACCCAGTACTTC.

This clonotype was detected many times. The chain recombines TRBV7-8 with TRBJ2-5, with TRBD2 identical over 12 bases. The CDR3 extends over 16 amino acids. Germline V CDR1 and CDR2: SGHVS, FQNEAQ. V shed 5 bases, J shed 5 bases, and the junction held 9 bases outside the gene matches. Written as DNA, the CDR3 is TGTGCCAGCAGCCCCAGACTAGCGGGAGTCCGCGAGACCCAGTACTTC. It yields the protein CASSPRLAGVRETQYF.

The chain carries TRBV6-1 and TRBJ2-7, with D hard to call. CDR1 and CDR2 from the germline V gene are MNHNS and SASEGT. This CDR3 region has 17 residues. V lost 1 base and J lost 0, with 16 bases in between. The CDR3 DNA follows: TGTGCCAGCAGTGAAGTTTGGGTGTTGGCCGCCTCCTACGAGCAGTACTTC. It is translated as CASSEVWVLAASYEQYF.

This clonotype was seen more than once but under ten times. This chain connects TRBV6-1 to TRBJ1-1; 8 nucleotides agree with TRBD1. Germline V gene lookup returns CDR1 MNHNS and CDR2 SASEGT. CDR3 length: 15 residues. Germline trimming cut 3 bases from V and 7 bases from J; bases unmatched to any gene: 10. This CDR3 reads CASSERTGMEGEAFF. For the CDR3, the DNA is TGTGCCAGCAGTGAGCGGACAGGGATGGAGGGTGAAGCTTTCTTT.

The chain combines TRBV7-2 with TRBJ1-5; D is unclear. Trimming cost V 5 bases and J 7 bases, with 9 bases left between them. Germline CDR1 and CDR2: SGHTA and FQGNSA. The CDR3 covers 12 residues. CDR3: CASSQTGQPQHF. The CDR3 DNA sequence: TGTGCCAGCAGCCAGACGGGCCAGCCCCAGCATTTT.

The CDR3 here is CSARDLVAAYEQYF. CDR3 in DNA: TGCAGTGCTAGAGATCTCGTAGCAGCCTACGAGCAGTACTTC. The J gene is TRBJ2-7, the V gene TRBV20-1; D remains ambiguous. Trimming pared 0 bases from V and 2 bases from J, leaving 11 bases between. This CDR3 is built from 14 residues. In germline, CDR1 is DFQATT, CDR2 SNEGSKA (reference sequence).

The chain couples TRBV7-9 to TRBJ2-3; D could derive from TRBD1 or TRBD2 (5 bases each). Germline V gene sequence: CDR1 SEHNR, CDR2 FQNEAQ (reference sequence). This CDR3 is 15 amino acids long. Trimming shortened V by 5 bases and J by 1 base, and 13 bases separated the two germline ends. This CDR3 is CASSLSGDRTDTQYF. The CDR3 nucleotides are TGTGCCAGCAGCCTGTCCGGGGACCGCACAGATACGCAGTATTTT.

The sample holds a few counts of this clonotype. V and J are TRBV15 and TRBJ2-2, with 7 bases aligning to TRBD2. Per the germline V gene, CDR1 is LNHNV and CDR2 is YYDKDF (reference sequence). CDR3 length equals 13 residues. After removal of 3 bases from V and 5 bases from J, the junction contained 0 bases not matched to a gene. The CDR3 coding sequence is TGTGCCACCAGCAGGGGAGGGACCGGGGAGCTGTTTTTT. It codes for CATSRGGTGELFF.

In its sample, this clonotype was seen a few times. This chain connects TRBV6-4 to TRBJ2-1, with 11 bases matching TRBD2. V lost 8 bases, J lost 4 bases, and 4 bases stayed unmatched. This CDR3 is built from 14 residues. Germline V lookup: CDR1 MRHNA, CDR2 SNTAGT. The CDR3 protein is CASSIAGGYNEQFF. Written as DNA, the CDR3 is TGTGCCAGCTCAATAGCGGGAGGGTACAATGAGCAGTTCTTC.

The chain uses TRBV27 and TRBJ2-7; 8 nucleotides agree with TRBD2. The J segment lost 1 base and the V segment lost 4 bases, leaving 9 bases of the junction unmatched. From germline, CDR1 is MNHEY and CDR2 SMNVEV (reference sequence). CDR3 size: 16 residues. The CDR3 is CASSSPFAGGSYEQYF. For the CDR3, the DNA is TGTGCCAGCAGTTCCCCTTTTGCGGGAGGTTCCTACGAGCAGTACTTC.

The chain recombines TRBV11-2 with TRBJ2-4, with 8 nucleotides matching TRBD2. The CDR3 is 16 amino acids. Germline V lookup: CDR1 SGHAT, CDR2 FQNNGV. Losses at the gene ends were 3 bases for V and 3 bases for J; bases not matched to a gene: 7. CDR3 DNA sequence: TGTGCCAGCAGCTTCCGGGAGGGGAAGGTCAAAAACATTCAGTACTTC. Translated, it gives CASSFREGKVKNIQYF. Filled out from reference TRBV11-2 and TRBJ2-4, the complete variable domain reads EAGVAQSPRYKIIEKRQSVAFWCNPISGHATLYWYQQILGQGPKLLIQFQNNGVVDDSQLPKDRFSAERLKGVDSTLKIQPAKLEDSAVYLCASSFREGKVKNIQYFGAGTRLSVL.